Each of the 31 T cell receptor beta chains below was sequenced from the same sample in a study of shared clonotypes between healthy human individuals. CD45RO negativity and positive selection for CCR7 defined naive CD8 cells, a population that excluded terminally differentiated effector memory CD45RA+ cells. Only in-frame clones appear in the TCRdb table, and some are missing; sequencing was by immunoSEQ multiplex PCR. The sample includes 550,000 to 600,000 clones, 95% to 98% of them seen just once. Sequenced: naive CD8+ T cells sorted from blood. These receptors were obtained from a man aged 25 to 45 in good health.

This clone showed up just once. V and J are TRBV4-3 and TRBJ2-5; possibly TRBD1 for D (5 bases). This CDR3 has 15 amino acids. The V end was cut by 0 bases, the J end by 5 bases, with 13 bases between. In germline, CDR1 is LGHNA, CDR2 YSLEER. The CDR3 DNA follows: TGCGCCAGCAGCCAAGATAGGGGCTATACGGAGACCCAGTACTTC. Its translation: CASSQDRGYTETQYF.

This chain joins TRBV19 and TRBJ2-1; no clear D. Between the trimmed V and J ends, which lost 3 bases and 0 bases, there was a span of 15 bases. Germline assignment: CDR1 LNHDA and CDR2 SQIVND (reference sequence). The CDR3 covers 17 residues. In DNA, the CDR3 is TGTGCCAGTAGTATCCCTTCCTCGATGAGCTCCTACAATGAGCAGTTCTTC. It yields the protein CASSIPSSMSSYNEQFF.

V gene TRBV5-1 combines with J gene TRBJ2-7; 11 nucleotides agree with TRBD1. The length of the CDR3 is 14 residues. Per the germline V gene, CDR1 is SGHRS and CDR2 is YFSETQ. J was trimmed by 5 bases and V by 5 bases; bases with no gene match: 6. For the CDR3, the DNA is TGCGCCAGCAGATTCGGACAGGGGGCGCACGAGCAGTACTTC. Translated: CASRFGQGAHEQYF.

This clone was seen just once. The chain recombines TRBV27 with TRBJ2-1, with TRBD2 matching 8 bases. The CDR3 extends over 12 amino acids. V dropped 5 bases and J dropped 15; count of bases not matched to a gene: 9. Germline V gene data show CDR1 as MNHEY and CDR2 as SMNVEV (reference sequence). In nucleotides, the CDR3 is TGTGCCAGCAGTGAAAGTAGCGGGAAGATGTTCTTC. Its translation is CASSESSGKMFF.

This chain joins TRBV7-9 and TRBJ2-5, with D hard to call. V was clipped by 6 bases and J by 3 bases, with 8 bases between them. CDR1 SEHNR and CDR2 FQNEAQ come from the germline V gene (reference sequence). The CDR3 covers 12 residues. The CDR3 coding sequence is TGTGCCAGCAGTTCGTCCAAAGAGACCCAGTACTTC. Its translation: CASSSSKETQYF.

This clone was detected once. The chain recombines TRBV5-4 with TRBJ2-1; D perhaps matches TRBD2 (6 bases). The CDR3 is 12 amino acids. Germline assignment: CDR1 SGHNT and CDR2 YYREEE (reference sequence). The V end lost 5 bases, the J end lost 6 bases, and 9 bases lay between the germline ends. The DNA of the CDR3 is TGTGCCAGCAGAGGACTATCCAATGAGCAGTTCTTC. Translated, it gives CASRGLSNEQFF. The full variable domain, in which reference TRBV5-4 and TRBJ2-1 provide the parts outside the CDR3, is ETGVTQSPTHLIKTRGQQVTLRCSSQSGHNTVSWYQQALGQGPQFIFQYYREEENGRGNFPPRFSGLQFPNYSSELNVNALELDDSALYLCASRGLSNEQFFGPGTRLTVL.

V is TRBV19 and J is TRBJ2-1, with 16 bases lining up with TRBD2. The CDR3 is 19 residues long. Germline CDR1 LNHDA, CDR2 SQIVND (reference sequence). With 3 bases clipped from V and 0 bases from J, the junction kept 5 bases outside the gene matches. The CDR3 coding sequence is TGTGCCAGTAGTATCGAGGGACTAGCGGGAGGGAGCTCCTACAATGAGCAGTTCTTC. This gives the protein CASSIEGLAGGSSYNEQFF.

The chain joins TRBV4-1 to TRBJ2-7; D unclear. This CDR3 comprises 13 residues. Germline-derived CDR1 and CDR2 are MGHRA and YSYEKL. The germline V and J ends were trimmed by 1 base and 5 bases, with 9 bases remaining between them. Written as DNA, the CDR3 is TGCGCCAGCAGCCAAGCCCTTAGCCACGAGCAGTACTTC. Its protein product is CASSQALSHEQYF.

The J gene is TRBJ2-1, the V gene TRBV9; 8 positions agree with TRBD2. The trim removed 0 bases at V and 5 bases at J, leaving 4 bases unmatched. Germline V gives CDR1 SGDLS, CDR2 YYNGEE. CDR3 length equals 15 residues. CDR3 amino acids: CASSVEGGRNNEQFF. CDR3 nucleotide sequence: TGTGCCAGCAGCGTAGAGGGCGGGAGGAACAATGAGCAGTTCTTC.

The rearrangement links TRBV29-1 to TRBJ2-5; no clear D. The V gene's germline CDR1 is SQVTM and CDR2 ANQGSEA. Trimming cost V 4 bases and J 3 bases, with 9 bases left between them. The CDR3 loop spans 12 amino acids. The CDR3 sequence: CSVVTGEETQYF. DNA of the CDR3: TGCAGCGTTGTCACGGGCGAAGAGACCCAGTACTTC. The full variable domain, completed using reference TRBV29-1 and TRBJ2-5, is SAVISQKPSRDICQRGTSLTIQCQVDSQVTMMFWYRQQPGQSLTLIATANQGSEATYESGFVIDKFPISRPNLTFSTLTVSNMSPEDSSIYLCSVVTGEETQYFGPGTRLLVL.

A single count supports this clone. V gene TRBV29-1 combines with J gene TRBJ2-1, with D hard to call. Germline V gene data show CDR1 as SQVTM and CDR2 as ANQGSEA. The V and J ends lost 8 bases and 0 bases respectively, with 23 bases between them. This CDR3 is 17 amino acids long. The CDR3 sequence: CSPRPRLRSSSYNEQFF. The CDR3, as DNA: TGCAGCCCGCGACCCCGGTTGAGATCAAGCTCCTACAATGAGCAGTTCTTC.

Remarks on this clone: The identical CDR3 is also encoded by other nucleotide sequences in the sample. V usage is TRBV27 and J usage is TRBJ2-3; a weak D match, TRBD2 (5 bases). Germline lookup yields CDR1 MNHEY and CDR2 SMNVEV (reference sequence). This CDR3 contains 12 residues. Trimming cost V 5 bases and J 5 bases, with 8 bases left between them. Here the CDR3 DNA reads TGTGCCAGCAGTCCCGCGGGAGATACGCAGTATTTT. This translates into CASSPAGDTQYF.

This clone has just one count. The rearrangement links TRBV27 to TRBJ1-1; 8 bases are a match to TRBD1. V trimming: 4 bases; J trimming: 5 bases; junction bases outside the gene matches: 6. The germline CDR1 and CDR2 sequences are MNHEY and SMNVEV (reference sequence). The CDR3 contains 14 residues. CDR3: CASSSWTGRTEAFF. DNA for the CDR3: TGTGCCAGCAGTTCCTGGACAGGGCGAACTGAAGCTTTCTTT.

The CDR3 sequence is CASSPLGQGVNTEAFF. In nucleotides, the CDR3 is TGTGCCAGCAGTCCCTTGGGACAGGGGGTGAACACTGAAGCTTTCTTT. This rearrangement joins TRBV27 to TRBJ1-1, with 11 bases matching TRBD1. The trim removed 5 bases at V and 0 bases at J, leaving 5 bases unmatched. CDR1 and CDR2 from the germline V gene are MNHEY and SMNVEV (reference sequence). The CDR3 is made up of 16 amino acids.

V gene TRBV6-1 combines with J gene TRBJ1-1; no clear D. Germline CDR1 MNHNS, CDR2 SASEGT. V was shortened by 2 bases and J by 4 bases, with 5 bases between the two germline ends. The length of the CDR3 is 12 residues. The CDR3 loop reads CASSEYSTEAFF. CDR3 in DNA: TGTGCCAGCAGTGAATACAGCACTGAAGCTTTCTTT.

The chain has TRBV10-2 and TRBJ2-1; 9 bases are a match to TRBD1. The CDR3 loop spans 15 amino acids. Germline V gene lookup returns CDR1 WSHSY and CDR2 SAAADI. Trimming took 6 bases from V and 6 from J; bases not matched to a gene: 9. The CDR3 DNA follows: TGCGCCAGCAGCTTGGGACAGGGAAGCGCCAATGAGCAGTTCTTC. It yields the protein CASSLGQGSANEQFF.

The V and J genes are TRBV6-1 and TRBJ2-1; weak D call: TRBD1 (6 bases). Germline V gene data show CDR1 as MNHNS and CDR2 as SASEGT. The CDR3 covers 13 residues. Trimming stripped 5 bases from V and 4 bases from J, with 9 bases between. The CDR3 here is CASSRTAYNEQFF. CDR3 bases: TGTGCCAGCAGTCGGACAGCTTACAATGAGCAGTTCTTC.

V gene TRBV27 combines with J gene TRBJ1-5; no definite D call. The CDR3 has 16 amino acids. V gave up 0 bases and J gave up 2 bases, with 11 bases separating them. Germline V gene lookup returns CDR1 MNHEY and CDR2 SMNVEV (reference sequence). CDR3 bases: TGTGCCAGCAGTTTATCTTTGGAGCGGGGCAATCAGCCCCAGCATTTT. Residues: CASSLSLERGNQPQHF.

J is TRBJ2-2 and V is TRBV7-9; 7 nucleotides line up with TRBD2. The trim removed 7 bases at V and 6 bases at J, leaving 11 bases unmatched. Germline V gene sequence: CDR1 SEHNR, CDR2 FQNEAQ (reference sequence). The CDR3 contains 15 residues. CDR3 loop: CASIDGEGIAGELFF. CDR3 in DNA: TGTGCCAGCATTGACGGGGAGGGGATTGCCGGGGAGCTGTTTTTT. Variable domain in full (rest from reference TRBV7-9 and TRBJ2-2): DTGVSQNPRHKITKRGQNVTFRCDPISEHNRLYWYRQTLGQGPEFLTYFQNEAQLEKSRLLSDRFSAERPKGSFSTLEIQRTEQGDSAMYLCASIDGEGIAGELFFGEGSRLTVL.

This chain uses TRBV19 with TRBJ2-7; 7 nucleotides line up with TRBD2. The CDR3 runs to 14 residues. V lost 2 bases and J lost 0; bases outside the gene matches: 1. Looked up from germline, CDR1 is LNHDA and CDR2 is SQIVND (reference sequence). The CDR3 is CASSITSDSYEQYF. The DNA for the CDR3 is TGTGCCAGTAGTATAACTAGCGACTCCTACGAGCAGTACTTC.

This chain uses TRBV7-7 with TRBJ2-2, with unresolved D. The V gene's germline CDR1 is SSHAT and CDR2 FNYEAQ (reference sequence). The CDR3 covers 13 residues. In DNA, the CDR3 is TGTGCTAGTGGAAGGGAGAACACCGGGGAGCTGTTTTTT. This gives the protein CASGRENTGELFF.

The chain is built from TRBV11-2 and TRBJ2-2; 8 nucleotides agree with TRBD1. In germline, CDR1 is SGHAT, CDR2 FQNNGV. V gave up 6 bases and J gave up 5 bases; unmatched junction bases: 14. This CDR3 is built from 17 residues. The CDR3 reads CASRPTADRALTGELFF. The CDR3 nucleotides are TGTGCCAGCAGACCAACAGCGGACAGGGCGTTAACCGGGGAGCTGTTTTTT.

The J gene is TRBJ2-7, the V gene TRBV29-1; D possibly corresponds to TRBD2 (7 bases). The CDR3 consists of 17 residues. V dropped 4 bases and J dropped 6 bases, with 28 bases sitting between them. CDR1 and CDR2 (germline): SQVTM, ANQGSEA. The DNA for the CDR3 is TGCAGCGTTGTAGGGGGGAGAAACGGCTCGGGAGGTCCCGAGCAGTACTTC. This encodes CSVVGGRNGSGGPEQYF.

The V call is TRBV11-2, the J call TRBJ2-7, with D maybe TRBD1 (7 bases). The CDR3 loop spans 16 amino acids. Germline V lookup: CDR1 SGHAT, CDR2 FQNNGV. Deletions cut 0 bases from V and 3 bases from J, with 15 bases between. CDR3 sequence: CASSLEGGRGDYEQYF. The CDR3 DNA reads TGTGCCAGCAGCTTAGAGGGTGGCAGGGGGGACTACGAGCAGTACTTC.

This clone is a singleton in its sample. The genes are TRBV13 and TRBJ2-7; D unclear. Germline lookup yields CDR1 PRHDT and CDR2 FYEKMQ (reference sequence). There are 13 residues in the CDR3. Between the trimmed V and J ends, which lost 4 bases and 2 bases, there was a span of 9 bases. This chain's CDR3 is CASSSSSAYEQYF. The CDR3, as DNA: TGTGCCAGCAGCTCGAGCTCGGCCTACGAGCAGTACTTC.

The chain joins TRBV28 to TRBJ2-7; the D gene could be TRBD1 or TRBD2 (5 bases each). Deletions cut 7 bases from V and 5 bases from J, with 21 bases between. Germline V CDR1 and CDR2: MDHEN, SYDVKM. The CDR3 runs 15 residues. CDR3: CASNTIVWGKNEQYF. The CDR3 coding sequence is TGTGCCAGCAACACTATAGTGTGGGGGAAGAACGAGCAGTACTTC.

The chain combines TRBV27 with TRBJ2-3; D gene ambiguous. The CDR3 consists of 13 residues. Trimming cost V 2 bases and J 7 bases, with 10 bases left between them. Germline V lookup: CDR1 MNHEY, CDR2 SMNVEV (reference sequence). The CDR3: CASSLAFSHTQYF. The CDR3 nucleotides are TGTGCCAGCAGTTTAGCGTTTTCCCATACGCAGTATTTT.

The V gene is TRBV5-1, the J gene TRBJ2-7, with 11 bases fitting TRBD1. CDR3 size: 17 residues. The V gene end was trimmed by 4 bases and the J gene end by 3 bases; junction bases not matched to a gene: 12. Germline assignment: CDR1 SGHRS and CDR2 YFSETQ. The CDR3 protein is CASSKGQGEWPYYEQYF. The CDR3 DNA reads as TGCGCCAGCAGCAAGGGACAGGGGGAGTGGCCTTACTACGAGCAGTACTTC.

The chain has TRBV11-2 and TRBJ2-7; unclear D gene. This CDR3 contains 13 residues. The V end was cut by 2 bases, the J end by 3 bases, with 8 bases between. Germline V gene data show CDR1 as SGHAT and CDR2 as FQNNGV. CDR3 in amino acids: CASSLWNIYEQYF. The DNA of the CDR3 is TGTGCCAGCAGCTTATGGAATATCTACGAGCAGTACTTC.

V is TRBV7-2 and J is TRBJ2-7; D may be TRBD1 (6 bases). The CDR3 is 14 residues long. Germline values: CDR1 SGHTA, CDR2 FQGNSA. Trimming left V 3 bases short and J 12 bases short, with 21 bases between. This chain's CDR3 is CASSLGARLGDMYF. The CDR3, as DNA: TGTGCCAGCAGCTTGGGGGCTCGACTGGGGGACATGTACTTC.

The J gene is TRBJ2-7, the V gene TRBV5-4, with 7 bases that match TRBD2. Losses at the gene ends were 3 bases for V and 0 bases for J; bases not matched to a gene: 18. CDR3 length: 19 amino acids. CDR1 is SGHNT, CDR2 YYREEE, per germline (reference sequence). The CDR3 sequence: CASSSPWGDPGGSSYEQYF. DNA for the CDR3: TGTGCCAGCAGCTCGCCGTGGGGGGACCCGGGAGGCAGCTCCTACGAGCAGTACTTC.